Given below is one T cell receptor (beta chain) in context. The germline CDR1 and CDR2 sequences are MNHEY and SMNVEV (reference sequence). CDR3 length equals 19 residues. The V gene end was trimmed by 2 bases and the J gene end by 0 bases; junction bases not matched to a gene: 9. These data are taken from a study of blood T cell repertoires in COVID-19. The repertoire was sequenced with immunoSEQ multiplex PCR; TCRdb's copy has only in-frame clones and lacks some. The sample contains about 170,000 clones, almost 85% of which appear only once. The specimen was peripheral blood. The clonotype originates from an elderly woman with COVID-19, enrolled during active disease. The rearrangement joins TRBV27 to TRBJ2-1; 11 nucleotides match TRBD2. This chain's CDR3 is CASSLRLAGLGSSYNEQFF. DNA of the CDR3: TGTGCCAGCAGTTTAAGACTAGCGGGGTTAGGGAGCTCCTACAATGAGCAGTTCTTC.